The clone carrying this T cell receptor (beta chain) was recorded a few times. Its antigen remains unidentified. A single record per CDR3 protein comes from TCRdb applying MiXCR to the 5' RACE reads. This table holds about 390,000 distinct CDR3 sequences, 20% to 25% found once. These data come from a study of CD8 T cells in ankylosing spondylitis. Broader study findings: Some motif variants were previously reported in reactive arthritis synovial fluid and blood. The study looked at matched synovial fluid samples from ankylosing spondylitis patients. Disease-linked clones were reported to be significantly enriched there. What seemed typical of ankylosing spondylitis blood was a TCR beta motif built from eight highly homologous variants.

Germline lookup yields CDR1 SGHTA and CDR2 FQGNSA. The CDR3 consists of 16 residues. V was pared by 3 bases and J by 3 bases, with 18 bases between. This chain joins TRBV7-2 and TRBJ2-7, with D possibly being TRBD2 (5 bases). Sequencing was carried out using blood, either unsorted or a sorted T cell fraction (not recorded which). The clonotype was recovered from a male donor with ankylosing spondylitis. The CDR3 bases are TGTGCCAGCAGCTTGAATTCCGGGAACTTCGGCTACGAGCAGTACTTC. Protein sequence: CASSLNSGNFGYEQYF.